Following are 28 T cell receptor beta chains from one sample sequenced in a study of cytomegalovirus exposure and HLA in healthy donors. This table comes from immunoSEQ multiplex PCR, and its TCRdb copy is limited to in-frame clones, with some not included. The data hold roughly 200,000 clones, with approximately 84% observed a single time. What was sequenced was PBMCs. All receptors come from a woman aged 18 to 35 in good health and CMV-seropositive.

The CDR3 sequence is CASSQEGGGIAGMNEQYF. CDR3 in DNA: TGCGCCAGCAGCCAAGAAGGTGGCGGAATAGCGGGGATGAACGAGCAGTACTTC. The chain uses TRBV4-1 and TRBJ2-7, with TRBD2 matching over 8 bases. Trimming took 0 bases from V and 5 from J; bases not matched to a gene: 15. The CDR3 sequence is 18 residues long. Germline loops: CDR1 MGHRA, CDR2 YSYEKL.

Note on this clone: One end of the junction fails to match germline, which may point to a read error. The V and J genes are TRBV19 and TRBJ1-2; 9 bases fit TRBD1. This CDR3 comprises 18 residues. Germline V gene data show CDR1 as LNHDA and CDR2 as SQIVND (reference sequence). As DNA, the CDR3 is TGTGCCAGCAGTAACCCCCTGGTCCCGGGACAGGGCGGATATGGCTACACCTTC. Translation: CASSNPLVPGQGGYGYTF.

This chain's CDR3 is CASSYKGVFNEKLFF. The DNA for the CDR3 is TGTGCCAGCAGCTACAAGGGGGTGTTTAATGAAAAACTGTTTTTT. This chain links TRBV7-8 with TRBJ1-4; possibly TRBD1 for D (6 bases). V was shortened by 4 bases and J by 4 bases, with 13 bases between the two germline ends. Germline values: CDR1 SGHVS, CDR2 FQNEAQ. The CDR3 contains 15 residues.

This clone has a single count. J is TRBJ1-1 and V is TRBV5-8; perhaps TRBD1 as D (5 bases). The CDR3 covers 16 residues. V shed 1 base and J shed 2 bases, with 15 bases lying between them. Germline values: CDR1 SGHTS, CDR2 YDEGEE. The CDR3 loop reads CASSLRIGQGNTEAFF. The CDR3, as DNA: TGTGCCAGCAGCTTGCGGATTGGGCAGGGCAACACTGAAGCTTTCTTT.

The J gene is TRBJ2-1, the V gene TRBV5-4, with 12 bases lining up with TRBD2. Trimming took 5 bases from V and 7 from J; bases not matched to a gene: 7. The CDR3 sequence is 15 residues long. Germline assignment: CDR1 SGHNT and CDR2 YYREEE (reference sequence). In DNA form, the CDR3 reads TGTGCCAGCAGACATCCTAGCGGGGGGGAGAATGAGCAGTTCTTC. Translating it yields CASRHPSGGENEQFF.

This chain joins TRBV6-1 and TRBJ2-7, with 12 bases matching TRBD1. Trimming at V came to 3 bases and at J to 6 bases, leaving 6 bases not matched to a gene. CDR1 MNHNS and CDR2 SASEGT come from the germline V gene. CDR3 length: 15 amino acids. The CDR3 spells CASSDYGTGGFEQYF. The DNA of the CDR3 is TGTGCCAGCAGTGACTACGGGACAGGGGGCTTCGAGCAGTACTTC.

The genes are TRBV6-5 and TRBJ1-1; a possible D gene is TRBD1 (5 bases). There are 15 residues in the CDR3. V gave up 8 bases and J gave up 7 bases, with 23 bases separating them. Germline CDR1 is MNHEY and CDR2 is SVGAGI. The CDR3 DNA follows: TGTGCCAGCGACGGCGGGGGTATTGATTCGGGTGAAGCTTTCTTT. Translation gives CASDGGGIDSGEAFF.

CDR3 in DNA: TGCAGCGTTGAACCGGGACAGGGGTTCAGGGAGCAGTACTTC. Protein sequence: CSVEPGQGFREQYF. The chain combines TRBV29-1 with TRBJ2-7, with 10 bases fitting TRBD1. The CDR3 extends over 14 amino acids. CDR1 SQVTM and CDR2 ANQGSEA come from the germline V gene. V gave up 2 bases and J gave up 7 bases; unmatched junction bases: 8.

The chain uses TRBV2 and TRBJ2-3; D remains unclear. The CDR3 totals 13 residues. V dropped 6 bases and J dropped 5 bases, with 12 bases sitting between them. Germline values: CDR1 SNHLY, CDR2 FYNNEI. The CDR3 DNA sequence: TGTGCCAGCAGCTTATCTCGGGTAGATACGCAGTATTTT. It translates to CASSLSRVDTQYF.

The V and J genes are TRBV10-3 and TRBJ1-1, with TRBD1 matching over 10 bases. J lost 3 bases, V lost 10 bases, and 2 bases had no gene match. This CDR3 contains 12 residues. Germline assignment: CDR1 ENHRY and CDR2 SYGVKD. The CDR3 is CATGQGDTEAFF. CDR3 DNA: TGTGCCACCGGACAGGGGGACACTGAAGCTTTCTTT.

The chain links TRBV9 to TRBJ1-3; D ambiguous. The CDR3 is made up of 17 amino acids. Per the germline V gene, CDR1 is SGDLS and CDR2 is YYNGEE. V gave up 2 bases and J gave up 3 bases, with 18 bases separating them. The CDR3 DNA is TGTGCCAGCAGCGTTACTCCAGGACTGACCGATGGAAACACCATATATTTT. Encoded protein: CASSVTPGLTDGNTIYF.

The chain recombines TRBV9 with TRBJ1-5, with D hard to call. There are 15 residues in the CDR3. Between the trimmed V and J ends, which lost 4 bases and 1 base, there was a span of 12 bases. The germline CDR1 and CDR2 sequences are SGDLS and YYNGEE. Here the CDR3 reads CASSSSETSNQPQHF. In DNA form, the CDR3 reads TGTGCCAGCAGCTCCAGTGAGACAAGCAATCAGCCCCAGCATTTT.

The chain carries TRBV11-2 and TRBJ2-2; D unclear. In germline, CDR1 is SGHAT, CDR2 FQNNGV. V was clipped by 1 base and J by 6 bases, with 3 bases between them. CDR3 length equals 12 residues. The CDR3 DNA follows: TGTGCCAGCAGCTTAGGCGCCGGGGAGCTGTTTTTT. Translated: CASSLGAGELFF.

V gene TRBV9 combines with J gene TRBJ1-1; no reliable D call. The CDR3 loop spans 14 amino acids. Trimming removed 2 bases at V and 3 bases at J, with 11 bases between. Germline V gene sequence: CDR1 SGDLS, CDR2 YYNGEE. The CDR3 bases are TGTGCCAGCAGCGTCTCTCCACGAGACACTGAAGCTTTCTTT. Its translation is CASSVSPRDTEAFF.

This clone was recorded once. The V call is TRBV9, the J call TRBJ2-7; 10 bases line up with TRBD1. The V gene's germline CDR1 is SGDLS and CDR2 YYNGEE. This CDR3 is built from 16 residues. The J segment lost 3 bases and the V segment lost 2 bases, leaving 8 bases of the junction unmatched. The CDR3 here is CASSVSGTGAIYEQYF. CDR3 nucleotides: TGTGCCAGCAGCGTCTCCGGGACAGGGGCCATCTACGAGCAGTACTTC.

This chain joins TRBV21-1 and TRBJ1-1. TRBV21-1 is given as a pseudogene. The CDR3 is made up of 12 amino acids. The CDR3 here is CASSNKRTEAFF. The CDR3 DNA sequence: TGTGCCAGCAGCAACAAGAGGACTGAAGCTTTCTTT.

This sequence joins TRBV5-1 and TRBJ1-1; tentative D call: TRBD1 (5 bases). Trimming left V 2 bases short and J 8 bases short, with 19 bases between. The CDR3 extends over 15 amino acids. Germline-derived CDR1 and CDR2 are SGHRS and YFSETQ. The CDR3 DNA reads as TGCGCCAGCAGCTTCGACATCCCGGGGCGGGGGGAAGCTTTCTTT. Translated: CASSFDIPGRGEAFF.

The genes are TRBV7-7 and TRBJ2-6; TRBD1 agrees at 8 bases. V shed 5 bases and J 1 base; nucleotides not matched to a gene: 4. Germline V gene data show CDR1 as SSHAT and CDR2 as FNYEAQ (reference sequence). The CDR3 contains 16 residues. CDR3 DNA sequence: TGTGCCAGCAGCGCCGGGACAGGTTCTGGGGCCAACGTCCTGACTTTC. Its translation is CASSAGTGSGANVLTF.

This rearrangement joins TRBV2 to TRBJ2-4, with a weak D call TRBD1 (6 bases). Trimming cost V 7 bases and J 4 bases, with 17 bases left between them. CDR1 SNHLY and CDR2 FYNNEI come from the germline V gene. This CDR3 has 15 residues. The CDR3 region is CASTSTGTLKNIQYF. The DNA for the CDR3 is TGTGCCAGCACTAGCACCGGGACACTGAAAAACATTCAGTACTTC.

The V gene is TRBV7-9, the J gene TRBJ2-3; 15 nucleotides align to TRBD2. The CDR3 has 16 amino acids. The junction had 7 bases not matched to a gene; V was cut back by 8 bases and J by 4 bases. CDR1 is SEHNR and CDR2 is FQNEAQ in the germline V gene (reference sequence). The CDR3 DNA reads as TGTGCCAGCCGGGGGACTAGCGGGGGGATAGCAGATACGCAGTATTTT. It translates to CASRGTSGGIADTQYF.

This sequence joins TRBV2 and TRBJ1-4; TRBD1 agrees at 7 bases. Germline lookup yields CDR1 SNHLY and CDR2 FYNNEI. V was pared by 7 bases and J by 4 bases, with 6 bases of the junction left unmatched. CDR3 length: 14 residues. CDR3 in amino acids: CASTLDRYNEKLFF. The CDR3 region has the DNA TGTGCCAGCACTTTGGACAGGTATAATGAAAAACTGTTTTTT.

The chain joins TRBV11-2 to TRBJ2-7; 10 bases are shared with TRBD1. Germline V gene sequence: CDR1 SGHAT, CDR2 FQNNGV. V trimming: 0 bases; J trimming: 7 bases; junction bases outside the gene matches: 6. The CDR3 loop spans 15 amino acids. The CDR3 DNA reads TGTGCCAGCAGCTTAGATGGTGGACAGGGGGGTGAGCAGTACTTC. Translated: CASSLDGGQGGEQYF.

V gene TRBV29-1 combines with J gene TRBJ2-1; a weak D match, TRBD1 (6 bases). V was cut by 6 bases and J by 5 bases, with 29 bases left in between. Germline loops: CDR1 SQVTM, CDR2 ANQGSEA. This CDR3 comprises 18 residues. The CDR3 bases are TGCAGCGTCGCTACTCTCTATTGGCAGGACAGCACTGACAATGAGCAGTTCTTC. It specifies CSVATLYWQDSTDNEQFF.

CDR3 in amino acids: CASRDPGSSYEQYF. The CDR3 DNA sequence: TGTGCCAGCAGAGACCCAGGGTCGAGTTACGAGCAGTACTTC. This chain links TRBV11-1 with TRBJ2-7, with TRBD1 as a possible D gene (5 bases). CDR3 length equals 14 residues. The V gene lost 6 bases and the J gene lost 4 bases, with 16 bases spanning the gap. Germline-derived CDR1 and CDR2 are SGHAT and FQDESV (reference sequence).

The chain is built from TRBV7-2 and TRBJ2-5; TRBD2 aligns across 10 bases. Germline CDR1 reads SGHTA; CDR2 reads FQGNSA. The V and J ends lost 1 base and 2 bases, in that order; junction bases with no gene match: 4. The CDR3 consists of 16 residues. The DNA of the CDR3 is TGTGCCAGCAGCTTAGGAGCAGCGGGGGGGCAAGAGACCCAGTACTTC. Translating gives CASSLGAAGGQETQYF. Based on the CDR3 plus reference TRBV7-2 and TRBJ2-5, the full variable domain is GAGVSQSPSNKVTEKGKDVELRCDPISGHTALYWYRQSLGQGLEFLIYFQGNSAPDKSGLPSDRFSAERTGGSVSTLTIQRTQQEDSAVYLCASSLGAAGGQETQYFGPGTRLLVL.

This rearrangement joins TRBV7-2 to TRBJ2-7; 10 bases are shared with TRBD2. Germline V gene sequence: CDR1 SGHTA, CDR2 FQGNSA. There are 15 residues in the CDR3. V lost 2 bases and J lost 2; bases outside the gene matches: 3. The CDR3, as DNA: TGTGCCAGCAGCTTAAAAGCGGGGGGGCCCTACGAGCAGTACTTC. Protein: CASSLKAGGPYEQYF.

The rearrangement links TRBV11-2 to TRBJ1-2; 7 nucleotides agree with TRBD1. The CDR3 has 15 amino acids. Germline V gene sequence: CDR1 SGHAT, CDR2 FQNNGV. Trimming took 5 bases from V and 5 from J; bases not matched to a gene: 11. As DNA, the CDR3 is TGTGCCAGCAGCGATGACAGGGTCCTATCTTATGGCTACACCTTC. It codes for CASSDDRVLSYGYTF.

The rearrangement uses TRBV19 and TRBJ2-5, with 8 bases identical to TRBD2. V dropped 10 bases and J dropped 2; count of bases not matched to a gene: 9. The germline V gene has CDR1 LNHDA and CDR2 SQIVND (reference sequence). The CDR3 length is 14 residues. CDR3 DNA: TGTGCCACCGGGACTAGATGGGGTCAAGAGACCCAGTACTTC. Translating it yields CATGTRWGQETQYF.